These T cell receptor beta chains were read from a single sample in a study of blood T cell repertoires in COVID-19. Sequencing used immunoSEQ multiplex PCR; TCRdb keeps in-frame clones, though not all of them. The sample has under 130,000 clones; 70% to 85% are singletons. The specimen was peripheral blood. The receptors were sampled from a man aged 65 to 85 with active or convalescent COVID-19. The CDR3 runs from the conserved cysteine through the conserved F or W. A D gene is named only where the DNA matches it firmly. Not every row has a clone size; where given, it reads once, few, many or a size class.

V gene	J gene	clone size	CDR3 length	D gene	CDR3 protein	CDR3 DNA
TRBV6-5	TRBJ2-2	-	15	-	CASSRQNGNTGELFF	TGTGCCAGCAGCAGACAGAACGGAAACACCGGGGAGCTGTTTTTT
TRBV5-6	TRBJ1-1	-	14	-	CASSDYRDNTEAFF	TGTGCCAGCAGCGATTACAGGGATAACACTGAAGCTTTCTTT
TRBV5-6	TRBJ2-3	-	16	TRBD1	CASSSMGGQGTDTQYF	TGTGCCAGCAGCTCTATGGGGGGACAGGGCACAGATACGCAGTATTTT
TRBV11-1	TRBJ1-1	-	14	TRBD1	CASSPGQGRAEAFF	TGTGCCAGCAGTCCCGGACAGGGGCGGGCTGAAGCTTTCTTT
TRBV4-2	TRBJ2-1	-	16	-	CASSQDLLSSYNEQFF	TGTGCCAGCAGCCAAGATCTGCTGAGCTCCTACAATGAGCAGTTCTTC
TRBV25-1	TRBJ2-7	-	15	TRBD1	CASSASLGQIYEQYF	TGTGCCAGCAGTGCCTCCCTGGGACAGATCTACGAGCAGTACTTC
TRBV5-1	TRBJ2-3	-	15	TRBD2	CASGPSGGAGDTQYF	TGCGCCAGCGGACCTAGCGGGGGGGCCGGAGATACGCAGTATTTT
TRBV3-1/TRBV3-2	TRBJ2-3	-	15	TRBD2	CASSQRLAGGDTQYF	TGTGCCAGCAGCCAAAGACTAGCGGGGGGTGATACGCAGTATTTT
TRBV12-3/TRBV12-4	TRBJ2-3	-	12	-	CASSLARQTQYF	TGTGCCAGCAGTTTAGCGCGACAGACGCAGTATTTT
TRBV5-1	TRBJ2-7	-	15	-	CASSLGGSGSYEQYF	TGCGCCAGCAGCTTGGGAGGTAGCGGCTCCTACGAGCAGTACTTC
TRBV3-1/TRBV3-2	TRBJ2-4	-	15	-	CASSQDLVAKNIQYF	TGTGCCAGCAGCCAAGACCTTGTAGCCAAAAACATTCAGTACTTC
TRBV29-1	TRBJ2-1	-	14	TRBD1	CSVDPGTGVGEQFF	TGCAGCGTTGACCCCGGGACAGGGGTAGGTGAGCAGTTCTTC
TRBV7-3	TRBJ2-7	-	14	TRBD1	CASAAGTGSREQYF	TGTGCCAGCGCCGCCGGGACAGGGTCACGAGAGCAGTACTTC
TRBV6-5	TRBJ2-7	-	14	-	CASSYSLATYEQYF	TGTGCCAGCAGTTATTCGCTAGCAACCTACGAGCAGTACTTC
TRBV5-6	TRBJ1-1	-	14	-	CASSLLAVVTEAFF	TGTGCCAGCAGCTTGTTAGCCGTGGTTACTGAAGCTTTCTTT
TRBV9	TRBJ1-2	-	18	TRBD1	CASSGMSGDRGPPNGYTF	TGTGCCAGCAGCGGAATGTCAGGGGACAGGGGGCCACCCAACGGCTACACCTTC
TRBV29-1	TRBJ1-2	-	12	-	CSVEHDYYGYTF	TGCAGCGTCGAGCATGATTACTATGGCTACACCTTC
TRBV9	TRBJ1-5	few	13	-	CASGGDTGQPQHF	TGTGCCAGCGGGGGGGATACGGGACAGCCCCAGCATTTT
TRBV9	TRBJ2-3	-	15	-	CASSATMGTRGAQYF	TGTGCCAGCAGCGCTACGATGGGGACTCGAGGTGCGCAGTATTTT
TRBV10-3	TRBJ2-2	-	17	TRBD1	CAISASVQGANTGELFF	TGTGCCATCAGTGCATCGGTTCAGGGGGCGAACACCGGGGAGCTGTTTTTT
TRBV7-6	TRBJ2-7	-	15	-	CASSLGQVISYEQYF	TGTGCCAGCAGCTTAGGACAGGTGATATCCTACGAGCAGTACTTC
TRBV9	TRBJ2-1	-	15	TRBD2	CASSPGGGLVPEQFF	TGTGCCAGCAGCCCAGGAGGGGGACTAGTGCCTGAGCAGTTCTTC
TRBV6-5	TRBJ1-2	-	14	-	CASSSGLLNYGYTF	TGTGCCAGCAGTTCTGGGCTGCTTAACTATGGCTACACCTTC
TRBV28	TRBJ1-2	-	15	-	CASTRPTGTYVSYTF	TGTGCCAGCACCCGTCCCACAGGGACCTATGTGAGCTACACCTTC
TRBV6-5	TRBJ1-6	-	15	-	CASSYGAARNSPLHF	TGTGCCAGCAGTTACGGGGCTGCCCGGAATTCACCCCTCCACTTT
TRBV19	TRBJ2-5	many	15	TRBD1	CASSIGAGGQETQYF	TGTGCCAGTAGTATCGGGGCAGGGGGCCAAGAGACCCAGTACTTC
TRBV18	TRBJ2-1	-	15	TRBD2	CASSLSSGDTNEQFF	TGTGCCAGCTCCCTCTCTAGCGGGGATACGAATGAGCAGTTCTTC
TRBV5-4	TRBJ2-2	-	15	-	CASSSEVSATGELFF	TGTGCCAGCAGCTCGGAGGTTAGTGCCACCGGGGAGCTGTTTTTT
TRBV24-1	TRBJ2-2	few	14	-	CATSDGQNTGELFF	TGTGCCACCAGTGATGGACAGAACACCGGGGAGCTGTTTTTT
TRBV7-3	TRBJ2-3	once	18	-	CASSLRKGLGSNTDTQYF	TGTGCCAGCAGCTTACGAAAGGGGCTGGGCAGCAACACAGATACGCAGTATTTT
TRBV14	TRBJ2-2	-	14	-	CASSLRTSSGELFF	TGTGCCAGCAGTCTCCGGACATCTAGCGGGGAGCTGTTTTTT
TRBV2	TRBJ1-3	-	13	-	CASQADSGNTIYF	TGTGCCAGCCAAGCCGACTCTGGAAACACCATATATTTT